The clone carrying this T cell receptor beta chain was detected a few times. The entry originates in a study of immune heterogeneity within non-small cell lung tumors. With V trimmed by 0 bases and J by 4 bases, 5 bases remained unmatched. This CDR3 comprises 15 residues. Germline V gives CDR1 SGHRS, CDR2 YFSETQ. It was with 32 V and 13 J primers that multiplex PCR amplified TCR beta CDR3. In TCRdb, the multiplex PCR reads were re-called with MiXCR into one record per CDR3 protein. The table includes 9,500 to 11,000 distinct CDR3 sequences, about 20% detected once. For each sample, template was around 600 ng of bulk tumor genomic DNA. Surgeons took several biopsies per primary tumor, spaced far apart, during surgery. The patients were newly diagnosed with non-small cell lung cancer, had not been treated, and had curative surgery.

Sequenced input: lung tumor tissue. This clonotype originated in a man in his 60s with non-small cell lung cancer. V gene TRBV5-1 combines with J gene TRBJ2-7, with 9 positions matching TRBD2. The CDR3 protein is CASSLAGTSLYEQYF. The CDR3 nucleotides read TGCGCCAGCAGCTTGGCCGGGACTAGCCTATACGAGCAGTACTTC. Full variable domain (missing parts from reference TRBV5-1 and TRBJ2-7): KAGVTQTPRYLIKTRGQQVTLSCSPISGHRSVSWYQQTPGQGLQFLFEYFSETQRNKGNFPGRFSGRQFSNSRSEMNVSTLELGDSALYLCASSLAGTSLYEQYFGPGTRLTVT.